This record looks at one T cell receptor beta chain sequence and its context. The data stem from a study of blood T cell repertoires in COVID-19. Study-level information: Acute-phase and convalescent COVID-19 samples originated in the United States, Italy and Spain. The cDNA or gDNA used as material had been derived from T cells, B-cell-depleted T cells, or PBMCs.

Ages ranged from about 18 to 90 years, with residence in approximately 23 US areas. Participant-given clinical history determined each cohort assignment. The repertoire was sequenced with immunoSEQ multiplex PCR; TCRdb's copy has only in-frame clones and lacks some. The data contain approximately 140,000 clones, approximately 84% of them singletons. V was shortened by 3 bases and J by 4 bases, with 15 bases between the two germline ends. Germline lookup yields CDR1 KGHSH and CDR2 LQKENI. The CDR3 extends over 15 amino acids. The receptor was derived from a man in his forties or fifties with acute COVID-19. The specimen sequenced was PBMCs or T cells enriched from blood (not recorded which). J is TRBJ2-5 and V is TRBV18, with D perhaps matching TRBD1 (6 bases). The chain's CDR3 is CASSPEQGSGETQYF. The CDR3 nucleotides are TGTGCCAGCTCACCCGAACAGGGATCGGGAGAGACCCAGTACTTC. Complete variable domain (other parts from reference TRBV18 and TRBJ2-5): NAGVMQNPRHLVRRRGQEARLRCSPMKGHSHVYWYRQLPEEGLKFMVYLQKENIIDESGMPKERFSAEFPKEGPSILRIQQVVRGDSAAYFCASSPEQGSGETQYFGPGTRLLVL.